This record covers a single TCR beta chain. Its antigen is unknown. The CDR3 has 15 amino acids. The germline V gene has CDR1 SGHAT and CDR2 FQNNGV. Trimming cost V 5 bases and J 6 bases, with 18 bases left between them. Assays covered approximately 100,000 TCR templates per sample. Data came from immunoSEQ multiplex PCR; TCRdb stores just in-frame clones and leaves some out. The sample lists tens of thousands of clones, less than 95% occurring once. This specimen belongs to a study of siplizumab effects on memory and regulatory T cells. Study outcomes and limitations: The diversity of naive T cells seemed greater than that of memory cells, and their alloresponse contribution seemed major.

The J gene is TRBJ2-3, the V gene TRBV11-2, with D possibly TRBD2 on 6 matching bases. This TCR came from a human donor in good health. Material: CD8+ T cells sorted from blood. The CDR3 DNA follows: TGTGCCAGCAGCCCCCGTGCCGGGGGTGGGGATACGCAGTATTTT. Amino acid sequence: CASSPRAGGGDTQYF.